This T cell receptor beta chain comes out of a study of graft-versus-host responses after intestinal transplantation. Study-wide context: Each transplant was multivisceral, liver-intestinal, or isolated intestinal. All recipients were given anti-thymocyte globulin induction, and tacrolimus and steroids were then administered for around three years.

Method: immunoSEQ multiplex PCR; TCRdb's copy keeps in-frame clones and lacks some. The sample carries approximately 85,000 clones, approximately 89% recorded once. The CDR3 is 16 amino acids. Germline loops: CDR1 SGHRS, CDR2 YFSETQ. Trimming removed 0 bases from V and 2 bases from J; junction bases left unmatched: 5. Worth noting for this clone: Antigen specificity is unknown.

The chain has TRBV5-1 and TRBJ2-1; 7 bases are a match to TRBD1. The clonotype originates from a human donor who was the organ donor for an intestinal transplant. Here the sequenced sample was unstimulated CD8+ T cells sorted from spleen or lymph node cells, taken before transplant. CDR3: CASSLARTGAYNEQFF. As DNA, the CDR3 is TGCGCCAGCAGCTTGGCTCGGACAGGAGCCTACAATGAGCAGTTCTTC.